This TCR beta chain was documented in a study of blood T cell repertoires in COVID-19. Background on the study: Whether acute or convalescent, the COVID-19 samples came from the United States, Italy and Spain. From T cells, B-cell-depleted T cells, or PBMCs came the material, which was cDNA or gDNA.

For this clone: Other nucleotide sequences in the sample specify the same CDR3.

Original data processing: Reference gene primer amplification gave estimated nucleated cell counts. Sequencing used immunoSEQ multiplex PCR; TCRdb keeps in-frame clones, though not all of them. V, J and clone size derive from that table, while D and trimming were established from the DNA sequence. The profile covers 110,000 to 150,000 clones, with 80% to 90% appearing a single time and 11% taken by the ten largest. The germline gives CDR1 SGHRS, CDR2 YFSETQ. This CDR3 region has 14 residues. V lost 0 bases and J lost 4; bases outside the gene matches: 3. This TCR came from a woman of 80 years or more with acute or convalescent COVID-19. This sequence joins TRBV5-1 and TRBJ1-2; the match to TRBD1 covers 7 bases. Sequenced: peripheral blood. Here the CDR3 DNA reads TGCGCCAGCAGCTTGGGACAGGGTGGCTATGGCTACACCTTC. Residues: CASSLGQGGYGYTF.